This T cell receptor beta chain came from a study of identical twins. TCRdb fed the 5' RACE reads into MiXCR, producing one record per CDR3 protein. The sample includes hundreds of thousands of distinct CDR3 sequences, roughly 18% seen only once; the top ten take about an eighth. The ends were cut back, 0 bases at V and 9 bases at J, with 9 bases in the middle. CDR1 MNHEY and CDR2 SVGEGT come from the germline V gene. The length of the CDR3 is 13 residues. Findings of the study overall: A cross-sectional statistical analysis, not follow-up of the same donors, supported the conclusions. Beta clonotypes that were abundant in cord blood contained fewer insertions, a pattern absent from memory repertoires.

A few counts support this clonotype. As yet, its antigen is unknown. This same sample was also taken into another study, of T cells expressing NK-cell markers. That source notes: NKG2C+ dominant clonotypes from over five donors made up about 1.0-7.5% of CD8+ T cells. Whether expanded NKG2C+ T cell clones were HCMV specific stayed uncertain.

Specimen: PBMCs. The receptor's source is a young woman in good health. This rearrangement joins TRBV6-2 or TRBV6-3 to TRBJ2-1; D is unclear. The CDR3 region has the DNA TGTGCCAGCAGTTACTCTTCGGGCAGTGAGCAGTTCTTC. Its translation is CASSYSSGSEQFF.